Shown below are 24 T cell receptor beta chains from a single sample sequenced in a study of CD8+ T cells in alopecia areata. Noted treatment: oral pan-JAK inhibitor, 5-10 mg twice daily. RNA extraction and reverse transcription yielded cDNA as sequencing template. Only in-frame clones appear in the TCRdb table, and some are missing; sequencing was by immunoSEQ multiplex PCR. The table records 150,000 to 200,000 clones, approximately 61% of them present only once. Sequenced material: CD4+ T cells sorted from blood, taken at week 24, from a patient treated with tofacitinib. The receptors originated from a human donor with alopecia areata.

The genes are TRBV27 and TRBJ1-5; tentatively, D is TRBD1 (5 bases). The CDR3 loop spans 16 amino acids. Trimming cost V 2 bases and J 8 bases, with 19 bases left between them. Germline V lookup: CDR1 MNHEY, CDR2 SMNVEV (reference sequence). The chain's CDR3 is CASSLRRGVAGEPQHF. The CDR3 nucleotides read TGTGCCAGCAGTTTACGTCGGGGGGTTGCCGGTGAGCCCCAGCATTTT.

J is TRBJ2-3 and V is TRBV5-1, with TRBD2 matching 7 bases. The germline V gene has CDR1 SGHRS and CDR2 YFSETQ. The CDR3 is 15 residues long. V shed 4 bases, J shed 2 bases, and the junction held 7 bases outside the gene matches. The CDR3 sequence is CASSPSGKNTDTQYF. The CDR3 DNA is TGCGCCAGCAGCCCGAGCGGGAAGAACACAGATACGCAGTATTTT. Filled out from reference TRBV5-1 and TRBJ2-3, the complete variable domain reads KAGVTQTPRYLIKTRGQQVTLSCSPISGHRSVSWYQQTPGQGLQFLFEYFSETQRNKGNFPGRFSGRQFSNSRSEMNVSTLELGDSALYLCASSPSGKNTDTQYFGPGTRLTVL.

This clone was picked up a small number of times. The V and J genes are TRBV7-2 and TRBJ2-5; tentatively, D is TRBD1 (6 bases). The length of the CDR3 is 13 residues. V was clipped by 5 bases and J by 4 bases, with 11 bases between them. Per germline, CDR1 SGHTA and CDR2 FQGNSA. The CDR3 bases are TGTGCCAGCAGCAACAGGGTTAGAGAGACCCAGTACTTC. Its protein product is CASSNRVRETQYF.

Notes on this clone: One junction end does not reproduce the germline sequence, and a read error may be involved. The chain is built from TRBV11-2 and TRBJ2-4, with D perhaps matching TRBD1 or TRBD2 (7 bases each). The CDR3 covers 13 residues. Germline V CDR1 and CDR2: SGHAT, FQNNGV. The CDR3 DNA is TGTGCCAGCAGCAAAGACGACAGGGAGGGTCAGGACTTC. Protein: CASSKDDREGQDF. The full variable domain, in which reference TRBV11-2 and TRBJ2-4 provide the parts outside the CDR3, is EAGVAQSPRYKIIEKRQSVAFWCNPISGHATLYWYQQILGQGPKLLIQFQNNGVVDDSQLPKDRFSAERLKGVDSTLKIQPAKLEDSAVYLCASSKDDREGQDFGAGTRLSVL.

The chain links TRBV30 to TRBJ2-1; weak D call: TRBD2 (6 bases). This CDR3 comprises 17 residues. V lost 0 bases to trimming and J lost 7 bases, with 22 bases between them. Looked up from germline, CDR1 is GTSNPN and CDR2 is SVGIG (reference sequence). CDR3 DNA: TGTGCCTGGAGTGTACTGGGGGATTACGGAGGGTTGAATGAGCAGTTCTTC. This sequence encodes CAWSVLGDYGGLNEQFF.

The gene calls are TRBV18 and TRBJ2-7; D uncertain. The V end lost 6 bases, the J end lost 2 bases, and 14 bases lay between the germline ends. CDR1 is KGHSH, CDR2 LQKENI, per germline. The CDR3 has 14 amino acids. CDR3 residues: CASSIDTAAYEQYF. CDR3 sequence (DNA): TGTGCCAGCTCTATAGATACCGCTGCCTACGAGCAGTACTTC.

The V call is TRBV7-8, the J call TRBJ1-1, with a possible D match to TRBD1 (6 bases). Per the germline V gene, CDR1 is SGHVS and CDR2 is FQNEAQ. The CDR3 spans 12 residues. With 5 bases removed from V and 7 bases from J, the gap between germline ends came to 11 bases. This chain's CDR3 is CASSPLDSEAFF. The CDR3 DNA follows: TGTGCCAGCAGCCCCTTGGACAGTGAAGCTTTCTTT.

The sample holds a few counts of this clone. At the DNA level, this CDR3 is encoded by other sequences in the same sample as well. The chain joins TRBV20-1 to TRBJ1-1, with D unresolved. V lost 6 bases and J 1 base, leaving 6 bases between the germline ends. Germline V gives CDR1 DFQATT, CDR2 SNEGSKA (reference sequence). The CDR3 runs to 11 residues. CDR3 residues: CSAGGNTEAFF. For the CDR3, the DNA is TGCAGTGCCGGCGGGAACACTGAAGCTTTCTTT.

The chain carries TRBV19 and TRBJ1-2; 7 positions match TRBD1. The junction had 7 bases not matched to a gene; V was cut back by 4 bases and J by 8 bases. The germline gives CDR1 LNHDA, CDR2 SQIVND (reference sequence). The CDR3 is 13 residues long. The CDR3 is CASSTRQGEGYTF. The CDR3, as DNA: TGTGCCAGTAGTACCCGACAGGGTGAAGGCTACACCTTC. Filled out from reference TRBV19 and TRBJ1-2, the complete variable domain reads DGGITQSPKYLFRKEGQNVTLSCEQNLNHDAMYWYRQDPGQGLRLIYYSQIVNDFQKGDIAEGYSVSREKKESFPLTVTSAQKNPTAFYLCASSTRQGEGYTFGSGTRLTVV.

This clone has a single count. This chain connects TRBV9 to TRBJ1-1; the D is unclear. Germline CDR1 is SGDLS and CDR2 is YYNGEE. The V gene lost 0 bases and the J gene lost 11 bases, with 17 bases spanning the gap. The CDR3 contains 14 residues. CDR3 in DNA: TGTGCCAGCAGCGTAGCTCCTGGGGTGGTTGAGGCTTTCTTT. This sequence encodes CASSVAPGVVEAFF.

This rearrangement joins TRBV30 to TRBJ2-3; no clear D gene. CDR3 length equals 12 residues. CDR1 is GTSNPN, CDR2 SVGIG, per germline (reference sequence). V lost 2 bases, J lost 6 bases, and 9 bases lay in between. The CDR3 loop reads CAWSPPLDTQYF. In DNA form, the CDR3 reads TGTGCCTGGAGTCCCCCCTTGGATACGCAGTATTTT.

This chain links TRBV29-1 with TRBJ2-1; 9 bases map to TRBD1. V shed 1 base and J 6 bases; nucleotides not matched to a gene: 4. Germline-derived CDR1 and CDR2 are SQVTM and ANQGSEA. The CDR3 consists of 14 residues. CDR3 loop: CSVEVVQGANEQFF. CDR3 coding DNA: TGCAGCGTTGAAGTAGTACAGGGGGCCAATGAGCAGTTCTTC.

This clone has at least ten counts. The chain carries TRBV2 and TRBJ1-2, with 7 bases that match TRBD1. V was clipped by 6 bases and J by 2 bases; unmatched bases: 9. Germline values: CDR1 SNHLY, CDR2 FYNNEI. This CDR3 spans 15 amino acids. The CDR3 is CASSRGQSSNYGYTF. As DNA, the CDR3 is TGTGCCAGCAGCCGGGGACAGTCAAGCAACTATGGCTACACCTTC.

This chain joins TRBV29-1 and TRBJ1-1; the match to TRBD1 covers 7 bases. Germline lookup yields CDR1 SQVTM and CDR2 ANQGSEA. J gave up 5 bases and V 3 bases, and 9 bases lay outside the gene matches. The CDR3 has 14 amino acids. The CDR3 nucleotides read TGCAGCGTTGACCCTTCACAGGGGCAAACTGAAGCTTTCTTT. Protein: CSVDPSQGQTEAFF.

The gene calls are TRBV29-1 and TRBJ2-7; the match to TRBD1 covers 7 bases. The germline V gene encodes CDR1 SQVTM and CDR2 ANQGSEA. The junction had 3 bases not matched to a gene; V was cut back by 5 bases and J by 5 bases. The CDR3 is made up of 11 amino acids. CDR3 DNA: TGCAGCGTTACAGGGGAGCACGAGCAGTACTTC. Translating gives CSVTGEHEQYF.

The chain recombines TRBV30 with TRBJ1-5; D is possibly TRBD1 (5 bases). The CDR3 is 13 residues long. With 3 bases removed from V and 5 bases from J, the gap between germline ends came to 11 bases. Germline values: CDR1 GTSNPN, CDR2 SVGIG (reference sequence). The CDR3 bases are TGTGCCTGGAGCCGGGGGTCCGATCAGCCCCAGCATTTT. This codes for CAWSRGSDQPQHF.

The chain recombines TRBV27 with TRBJ2-7; D remains ambiguous. The CDR3 runs to 14 residues. The V end was cut by 3 bases, the J end by 0 bases, with 9 bases between. CDR1 is MNHEY, CDR2 SMNVEV, per germline (reference sequence). For the CDR3, the DNA is TGTGCCAGCAGTTTCCATGGAAGCTCCTACGAGCAGTACTTC. Translated, it gives CASSFHGSSYEQYF.

J is TRBJ1-1 and V is TRBV29-1, with 7 bases matching TRBD1. With V trimmed by 7 bases and J by 11 bases, 13 bases remained unmatched. The CDR3 loop spans 12 amino acids. Germline values: CDR1 SQVTM, CDR2 ANQGSEA. CDR3 sequence reads: CSGRTGYDLAFF. CDR3 nucleotide sequence: TGCAGCGGCCGGACAGGTTATGATCTGGCTTTCTTT.

This rearrangement joins TRBV11-2 to TRBJ2-3, with 15 bases identical to TRBD2. This CDR3 is 17 amino acids long. With 1 base clipped from V and 2 bases from J, the junction kept 1 base outside the gene matches. Germline values: CDR1 SGHAT, CDR2 FQNNGV. The CDR3 DNA sequence: TGTGCCAGCAGCTTAGGGACTAGCGGGGGGGTCACAGATACGCAGTATTTT. It is translated as CASSLGTSGGVTDTQYF.

The rearrangement uses TRBV29-1 and TRBJ2-5; 12 nucleotides agree with TRBD2. V lost 7 bases to trimming and J lost 5 bases; unmatched junction nucleotides: 5. The CDR3 spans 13 residues. Per the germline V gene, CDR1 is SQVTM and CDR2 is ANQGSEA. DNA of the CDR3: TGCAGCGCCCTAGGACTAGCGGGGGAGACCCAGTACTTC. This translates into CSALGLAGETQYF.

The V and J genes are TRBV29-1 and TRBJ2-7; possible D gene TRBD1, 6 bases. This CDR3 has 13 residues. The V end was cut by 5 bases, the J end by 6 bases, with 17 bases between. CDR1 is SQVTM and CDR2 is ANQGSEA in the germline V gene. In DNA, the CDR3 is TGCAGCGTTCGCCCCTCACAGGGTGGCGAGCAGTACTTC. Translation gives CSVRPSQGGEQYF.

The V call is TRBV29-1, the J call TRBJ2-3, with 9 bases aligning to TRBD2. Germline CDR1 and CDR2: SQVTM and ANQGSEA. This CDR3 spans 12 amino acids. Unmatched junction bases numbered 3, after V lost 7 bases and J lost 4 bases. CDR3 DNA sequence: TGCAGCGGCGGGGGGGGAGCAGATACGCAGTATTTT. Amino acid sequence: CSGGGGADTQYF.

The CDR3, as DNA: TGTGCCAGCAGTGTGGGGGACGGGCAGTATTTT. Its translation is CASSVGDGQYF. The J gene is TRBJ2-3, the V gene TRBV2; D assignment may be TRBD1 or TRBD2 (5 bases each). Germline loops: CDR1 SNHLY, CDR2 FYNNEI. The CDR3 sequence is 11 residues long. V lost 4 bases and J 11 bases, leaving 10 bases between the germline ends.

The chain couples TRBV29-1 to TRBJ2-5; 9 bases are shared with TRBD2. CDR3 length equals 13 residues. Losses at the gene ends were 4 bases for V and 1 base for J; bases not matched to a gene: 1. Germline V CDR1 and CDR2: SQVTM, ANQGSEA. The CDR3 sequence: CSVASGVQETQYF. The CDR3 nucleotides are TGCAGCGTTGCTAGCGGGGTCCAAGAGACCCAGTACTTC.